The sequence of this T cell receptor beta chain was determined in a study of blood T cell repertoires in COVID-19. The CDR3 is 15 amino acids. V lost 1 base and J 0 bases, leaving 6 bases between the germline ends. CDR1 and CDR2 (germline): SGHAT, FQNNGV. The data were produced by immunoSEQ multiplex PCR, yet TCRdb's version contains in-frame clones alone and is incomplete. This sample has nearly 55,000 clones, with approximately 84% found just once. The chain uses TRBV11-2 and TRBJ1-4; a weak D match, TRBD1 (6 bases). This TCR was sampled from a human donor with active or convalescent COVID-19. The donor label of this sample is uncertain. The sample consisted of peripheral blood. The CDR3 DNA reads as TGTGCCAGCAGCTTAGGACAGGCAACTAATGAAAAACTGTTTTTT. This translates into CASSLGQATNEKLFF.